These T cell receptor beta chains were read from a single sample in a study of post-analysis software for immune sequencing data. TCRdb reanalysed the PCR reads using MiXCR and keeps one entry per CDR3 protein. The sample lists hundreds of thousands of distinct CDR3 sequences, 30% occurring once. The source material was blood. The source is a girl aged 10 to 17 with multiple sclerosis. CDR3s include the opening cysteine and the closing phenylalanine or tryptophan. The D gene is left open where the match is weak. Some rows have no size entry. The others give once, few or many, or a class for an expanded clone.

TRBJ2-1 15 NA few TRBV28 CASSLTGRLSHEQFF TGTGCCAGCAGTTTAACAGGACGACTTTCCCACGAGCAGTTCTTC
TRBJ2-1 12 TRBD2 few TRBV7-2 CASSHPGLEQFF TGTGCCAGCAGCCACCCGGGACTAGAGCAGTTCTTC
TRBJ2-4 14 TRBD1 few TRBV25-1 CASSEQGVSNIQYF TGTGCCAGCAGTGAACAGGGGGTTTCGAACATTCAGTACTTC
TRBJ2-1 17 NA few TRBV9 CASSPTGGGRSYNEQFF TGTGCCAGCAGCCCCACGGGGGGCGGGAGAAGCTACAATGAGCAGTTCTTC
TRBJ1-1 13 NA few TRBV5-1 CASSHGTNTEAFF TGCGCCAGCAGCCACGGGACGAACACTGAAGCTTTCTTT
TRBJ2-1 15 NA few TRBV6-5 CASSNGWQGYNEQFF TGTGCCAGCAGTAACGGGTGGCAGGGGTACAATGAGCAGTTCTTC
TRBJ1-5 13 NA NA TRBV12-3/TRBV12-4 CASSFLSHQPQHF TGTGCCAGCAGTTTCTTGAGTCATCAGCCCCAGCATTTT
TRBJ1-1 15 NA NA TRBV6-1 CASPNRMAVGTEAFF TGTGCCAGCCCCAATCGGATGGCGGTTGGGACTGAAGCTTTCTTT
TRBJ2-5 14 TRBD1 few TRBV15 CATSRDRAVETQYF TGTGCCACCAGCAGGGACAGGGCGGTAGAGACCCAGTACTTC
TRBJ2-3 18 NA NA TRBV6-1 CASSHPQVAGQYTDTQYF TGTGCCAGCAGCCACCCCCAGGTGGCGGGACAGTACACAGATACGCAGTATTTT
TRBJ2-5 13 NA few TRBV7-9 CASSARAKETQYF TGTGCCAGCAGCGCCAGGGCCAAGGAGACCCAGTACTTC
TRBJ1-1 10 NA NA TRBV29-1 CSAEIRGALF TGCAGCGCTGAAATCAGGGGAGCTTTGTTT
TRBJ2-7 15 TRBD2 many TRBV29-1 CSVEGGLADPYEQYF TGCAGCGTTGAAGGGGGACTAGCGGATCCCTACGAGCAGTACTTC
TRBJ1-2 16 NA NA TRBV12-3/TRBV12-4 CASSLSEQPGYYGYTF TGTGCCAGCAGTTTATCCGAGCAGCCCGGCTACTATGGCTACACCTTC
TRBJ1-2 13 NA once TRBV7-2 CASSLFRGEGYTF TGTGCCAGCAGCTTATTCCGAGGGGAGGGCTACACCTTC
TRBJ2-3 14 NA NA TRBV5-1 CASSLGEVGDTQYF TGCGCCAGCAGCTTGGGAGAGGTCGGAGATACGCAGTATTTT
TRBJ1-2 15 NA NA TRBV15 CATSREMGGIYGYTF TGTGCCACCAGCAGAGAGATGGGAGGAATCTATGGCTACACCTTC
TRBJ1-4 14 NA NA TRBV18 CASSQERANEKLFF TGTGCCAGCTCACAGGAGAGAGCTAATGAAAAACTGTTTTTT
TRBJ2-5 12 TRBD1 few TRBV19 CASGTAQETQYF TGTGCCAGTGGGACAGCACAAGAGACCCAGTACTTC
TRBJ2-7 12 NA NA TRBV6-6 CAGSYGLNEQYF TGTGCCGGCAGTTACGGACTGAACGAGCAGTACTTC
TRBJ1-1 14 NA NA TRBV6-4 CASGVGAGNTEAFF TGTGCCAGCGGCGTAGGGGCAGGGAACACTGAAGCTTTCTTT
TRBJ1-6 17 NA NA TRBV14 CASSQDRVRAAHSPLHF TGTGCCAGCAGCCAAGATCGCGTCCGGGCAGCCCATTCACCCCTCCACTTT
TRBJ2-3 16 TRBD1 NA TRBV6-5 CASSHPLRQGSDTQYF TGTGCCAGCAGCCACCCCCTTCGACAGGGATCAGATACGCAGTATTTT
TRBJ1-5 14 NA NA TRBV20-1 CSARDLGPNQPQHF TGCAGTGCTAGAGATTTAGGGCCGAATCAGCCCCAGCATTTT
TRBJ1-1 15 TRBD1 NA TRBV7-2 CASSPATGRRTEAFF TGTGCCAGCAGCCCAGCGACAGGGAGGAGAACTGAAGCTTTCTTT
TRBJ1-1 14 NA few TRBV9 CASSVAIQGGEAFF TGTGCCAGCAGCGTAGCTATCCAGGGAGGTGAAGCTTTCTTT
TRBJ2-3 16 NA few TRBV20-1 CSARDPGGGSTDTQYF TGCAGTGCTAGAGACCCCGGAGGTGGGAGCACAGATACGCAGTATTTT
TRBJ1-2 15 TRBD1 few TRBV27 CASSGGQGSFYGYTF TGTGCCAGCAGCGGAGGACAGGGGAGTTTCTATGGCTACACCTTC
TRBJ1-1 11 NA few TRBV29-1 CSVETGPRGFF TGCAGCGTTGAGACCGGCCCGCGGGGTTTCTTT
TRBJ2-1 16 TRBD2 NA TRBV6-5 CASSSGTSAGRGEQFF TGTGCCAGCAGTTCCGGGACTAGCGCCGGACGGGGTGAGCAGTTCTTC
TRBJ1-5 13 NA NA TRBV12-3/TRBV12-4 CASSIGVLKPQHF TGTGCCAGCAGCATAGGGGTTTTAAAGCCCCAGCATTTT
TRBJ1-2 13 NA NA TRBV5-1 CASSPDGHYGYTF TGCGCCAGCAGCCCGGACGGCCACTATGGCTACACCTTC
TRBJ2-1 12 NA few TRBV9 CASSDDLGEQFF TGTGCCAGCAGCGACGATCTTGGTGAGCAGTTCTTC
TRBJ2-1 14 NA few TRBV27 CASHGTTEPNEQFF TGTGCCAGCCACGGCACTACTGAACCCAATGAGCAGTTCTTC
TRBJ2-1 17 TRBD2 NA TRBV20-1 CSARVTSGMSSYNEQFF TGCAGTGCTAGAGTAACTAGCGGGATGAGCTCCTACAATGAGCAGTTCTTC
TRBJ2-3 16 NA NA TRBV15 CATSREQGFSTDTQYF TGTGCCACCAGCCGAGAACAGGGTTTTAGCACAGATACGCAGTATTTT
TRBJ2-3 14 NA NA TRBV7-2 CASSSRSQPDTQYF TGTGCCAGCAGCTCAAGGAGCCAGCCAGATACGCAGTATTTT
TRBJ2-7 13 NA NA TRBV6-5 CASGTDGDYEQYF TGTGCCAGCGGTACGGACGGAGACTACGAGCAGTACTTC
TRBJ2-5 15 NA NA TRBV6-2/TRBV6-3 CASSYSMRVGETQYF TGTGCCAGCAGTTACTCCATGCGGGTTGGCGAGACCCAGTACTTC
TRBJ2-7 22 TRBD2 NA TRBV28 CASSSRPGLLSLAGGSRFEQYF TGTGCCAGCAGTTCCCGTCCGGGACTATTGTCGCTAGCGGGAGGGAGTAGGTTTGAGCAGTACTTC
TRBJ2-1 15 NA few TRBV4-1 CASSHQDSSYNEQFF TGCGCCAGCAGCCATCAGGACAGCTCCTACAATGAGCAGTTCTTC
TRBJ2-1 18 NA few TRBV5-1 CASSSRRVAEGSYNEQFF TGCGCCAGCAGCTCCAGGAGGGTAGCGGAGGGCTCCTACAATGAGCAGTTCTTC
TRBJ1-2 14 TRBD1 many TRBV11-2 CASSSGTGNYGYTF TGTGCCAGCAGTTCCGGGACAGGGAACTATGGCTACACCTTC
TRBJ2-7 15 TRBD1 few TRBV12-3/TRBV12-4 CASRYSGGASYEQYF TGTGCCAGCAGGTATTCAGGGGGCGCCTCCTACGAGCAGTACTTC
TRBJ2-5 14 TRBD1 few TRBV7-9 CASSSLGGSETQYF TGTGCCAGCAGCTCGCTAGGGGGCTCGGAGACCCAGTACTTC
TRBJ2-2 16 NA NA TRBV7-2 CASSFDRASITGELFF TGTGCCAGCAGCTTTGACCGAGCCTCGATCACCGGGGAGCTGTTTTTT
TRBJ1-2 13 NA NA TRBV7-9 CASSSTASDGYTF TGTGCCAGCAGCTCGACCGCGTCTGATGGCTACACCTTC